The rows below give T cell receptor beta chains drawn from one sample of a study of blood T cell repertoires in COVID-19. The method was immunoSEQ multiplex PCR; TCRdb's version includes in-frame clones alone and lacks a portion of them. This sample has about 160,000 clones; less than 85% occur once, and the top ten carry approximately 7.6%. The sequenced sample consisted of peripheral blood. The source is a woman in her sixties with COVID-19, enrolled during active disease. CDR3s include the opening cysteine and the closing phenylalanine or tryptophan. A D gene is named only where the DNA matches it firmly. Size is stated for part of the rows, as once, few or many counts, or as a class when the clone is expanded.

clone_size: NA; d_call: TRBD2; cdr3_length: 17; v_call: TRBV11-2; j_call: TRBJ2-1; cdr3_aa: CASSLVARERGFNEQFF
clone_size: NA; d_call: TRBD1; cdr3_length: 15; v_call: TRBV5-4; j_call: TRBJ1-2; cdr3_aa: CASSLTGTGLYGYTF
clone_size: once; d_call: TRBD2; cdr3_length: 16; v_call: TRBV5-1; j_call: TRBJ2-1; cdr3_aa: CASSLSAGGRYNEQFF
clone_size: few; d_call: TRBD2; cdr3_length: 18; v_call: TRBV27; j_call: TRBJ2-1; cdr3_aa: CASSLTKGLAGGDNEQFF
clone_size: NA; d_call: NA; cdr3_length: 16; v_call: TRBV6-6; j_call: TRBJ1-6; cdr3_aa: CASRIKGGSYNSPLHF
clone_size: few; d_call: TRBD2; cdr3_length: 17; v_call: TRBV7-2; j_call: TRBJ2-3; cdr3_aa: CASSALTSGRGADTQYF
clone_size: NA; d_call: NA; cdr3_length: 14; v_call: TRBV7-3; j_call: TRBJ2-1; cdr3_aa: CASSPAGAYNEQFF
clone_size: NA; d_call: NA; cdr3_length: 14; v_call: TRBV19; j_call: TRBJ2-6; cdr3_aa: CASSDSSGANVLTF
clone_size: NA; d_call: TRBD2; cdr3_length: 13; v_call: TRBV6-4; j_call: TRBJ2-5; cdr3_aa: CASSVDERGTQYF
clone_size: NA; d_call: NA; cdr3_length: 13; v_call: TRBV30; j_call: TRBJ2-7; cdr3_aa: CAWSVRGAYEQYF
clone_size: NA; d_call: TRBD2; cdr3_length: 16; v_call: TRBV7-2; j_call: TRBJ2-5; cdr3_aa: CASSLAHTSVQETQYF
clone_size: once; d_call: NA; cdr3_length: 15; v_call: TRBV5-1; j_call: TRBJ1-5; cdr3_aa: CASSLDDNSNQPQHF
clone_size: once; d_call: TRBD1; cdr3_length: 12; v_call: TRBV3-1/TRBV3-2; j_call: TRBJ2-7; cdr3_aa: CASSRQGSEQYF
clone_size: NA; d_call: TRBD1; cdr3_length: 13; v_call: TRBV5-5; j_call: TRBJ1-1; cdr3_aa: CASSPLTGAEAFF
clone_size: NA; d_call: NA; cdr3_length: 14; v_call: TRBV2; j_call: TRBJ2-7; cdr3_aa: CASSDGVYPYEQYF
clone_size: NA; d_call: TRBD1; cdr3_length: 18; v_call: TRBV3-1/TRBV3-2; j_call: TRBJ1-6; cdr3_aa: CASSQDWGQGALPSPLHF
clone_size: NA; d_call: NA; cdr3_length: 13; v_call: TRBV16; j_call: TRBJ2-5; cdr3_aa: CASSQGAFETQYF
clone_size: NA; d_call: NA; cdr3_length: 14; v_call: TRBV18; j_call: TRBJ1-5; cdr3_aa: CASSLANPDQPQHF
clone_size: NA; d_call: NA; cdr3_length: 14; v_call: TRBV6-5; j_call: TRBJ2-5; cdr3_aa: CASSYGGAGETQYF
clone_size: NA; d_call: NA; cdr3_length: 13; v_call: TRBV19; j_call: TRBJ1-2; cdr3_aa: CASTRGDTYGYTF
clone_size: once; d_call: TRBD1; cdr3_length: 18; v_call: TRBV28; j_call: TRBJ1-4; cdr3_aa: CASSQTGALTATNEKLFF
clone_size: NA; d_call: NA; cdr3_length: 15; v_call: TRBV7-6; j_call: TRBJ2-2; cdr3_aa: CASRRRGSNTGELFF
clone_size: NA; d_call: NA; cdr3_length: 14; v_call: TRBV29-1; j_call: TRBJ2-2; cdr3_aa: CSVGLQVNTGELFF
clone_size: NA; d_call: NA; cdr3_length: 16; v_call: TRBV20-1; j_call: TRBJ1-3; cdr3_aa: CSASMGTSSSGNTIYF
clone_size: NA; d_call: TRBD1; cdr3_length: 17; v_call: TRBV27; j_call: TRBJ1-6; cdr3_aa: CASSLNYPGQVYSPLHF
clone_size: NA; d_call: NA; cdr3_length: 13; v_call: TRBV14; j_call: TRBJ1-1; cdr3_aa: CASSPQGTTEAFF
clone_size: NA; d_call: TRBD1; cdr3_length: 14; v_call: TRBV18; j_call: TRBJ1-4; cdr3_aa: CASSPGTGIGKLFF
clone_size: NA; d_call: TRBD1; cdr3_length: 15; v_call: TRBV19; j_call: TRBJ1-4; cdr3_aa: CASSPLRQGGEKLFF
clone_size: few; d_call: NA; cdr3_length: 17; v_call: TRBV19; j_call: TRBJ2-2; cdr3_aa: CASSIGTPPANTGELFF
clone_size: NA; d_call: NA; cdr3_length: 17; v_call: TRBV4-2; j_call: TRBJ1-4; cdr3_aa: CASSPHLRGATNEKLFF
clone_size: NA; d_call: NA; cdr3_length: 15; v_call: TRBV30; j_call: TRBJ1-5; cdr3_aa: CAWSSGGIGNQPQHF
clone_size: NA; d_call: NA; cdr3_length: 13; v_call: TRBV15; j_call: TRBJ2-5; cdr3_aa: CATSRASQETQYF
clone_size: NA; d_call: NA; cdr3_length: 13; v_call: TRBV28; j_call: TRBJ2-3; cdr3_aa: CASSSAPTGTQYF
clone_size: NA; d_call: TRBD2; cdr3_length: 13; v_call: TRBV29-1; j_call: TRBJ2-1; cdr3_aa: CSVGLAGGTEQFF
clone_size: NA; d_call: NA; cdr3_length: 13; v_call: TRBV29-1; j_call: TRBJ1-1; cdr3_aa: CSGQQVDNTEAFF
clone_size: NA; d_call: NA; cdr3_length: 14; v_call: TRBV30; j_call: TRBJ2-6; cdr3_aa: CAWSGRAGANVLTF
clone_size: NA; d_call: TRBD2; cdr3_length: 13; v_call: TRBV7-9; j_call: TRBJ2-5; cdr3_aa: CASSETSWETQYF
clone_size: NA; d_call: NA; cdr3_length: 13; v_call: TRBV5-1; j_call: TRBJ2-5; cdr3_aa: CASSIQYQETQYF
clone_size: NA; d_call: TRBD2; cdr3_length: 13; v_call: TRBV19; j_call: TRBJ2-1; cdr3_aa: CASSLTSGDEQFF
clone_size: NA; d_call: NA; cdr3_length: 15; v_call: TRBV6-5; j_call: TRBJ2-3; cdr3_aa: CASSVRVTGTDTQYF
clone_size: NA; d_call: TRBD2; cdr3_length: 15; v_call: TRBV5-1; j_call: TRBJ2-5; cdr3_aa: CASSLGTSVGETQYF
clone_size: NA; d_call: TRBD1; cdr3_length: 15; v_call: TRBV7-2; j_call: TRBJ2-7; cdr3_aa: CASSSRRTGDYEQYF
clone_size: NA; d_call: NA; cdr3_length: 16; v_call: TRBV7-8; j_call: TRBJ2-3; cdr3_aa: CASNDPWGVGTDTQYF
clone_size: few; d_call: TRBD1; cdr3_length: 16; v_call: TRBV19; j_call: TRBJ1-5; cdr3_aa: CASSWSGTGGNQPQHF
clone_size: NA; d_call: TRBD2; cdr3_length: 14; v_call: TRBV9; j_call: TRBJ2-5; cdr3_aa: CASSAAAGGETQYF
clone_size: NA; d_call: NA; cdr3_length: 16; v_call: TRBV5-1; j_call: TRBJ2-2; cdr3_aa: CASSLDGRGNTGELFF